The T cell receptor (beta chain) under discussion was sequenced for a study of CD8 T cells in ankylosing spondylitis. Study outcomes and limitations: Earlier authors reported some of these motif variants in reactive arthritis synovial fluid and blood. There was reportedly significant enrichment of clones that were disease-linked in matched ankylosing spondylitis synovial fluid. The authors found the disease-linked clones to be CD8+ and relatively rare in peripheral blood.

Regarding this clonotype: The antigen is unknown.

Germline CDR1 DFQATT, CDR2 SNEGSKA (reference sequence). This CDR3 contains 16 residues. Molecular-barcoded quantitative 5'-RACE produced these TCR beta libraries. TCRdb independently ran MiXCR on the 5' RACE reads; one entry per CDR3 protein. The sample lists 120,000 to 150,000 distinct CDR3 sequences; roughly 8.8% were seen once. This sequence originates from a male donor with ankylosing spondylitis. The sample taken for sequencing was synovial fluid, either unsorted or a sorted T cell fraction (not recorded which). The rearrangement uses TRBV20-1 and TRBJ2-7, with D maybe TRBD2 (6 bases). This CDR3 is CSGRRGANRGTYEQYF. The CDR3 DNA follows: TGCAGCGGACGGCGAGGGGCAAACCGGGGGACCTACGAGCAGTACTTC.